A selection of T cell receptor beta chains follows, all from one sample in a study of blood T cell repertoires in COVID-19. Assay: immunoSEQ multiplex PCR; the TCRdb copy retains only in-frame clones and omits some. Among about 140,000 clones listed, 80% were seen once. Sequencing was performed on peripheral blood. These receptors all stem from a man in his sixties or seventies who had recovered from COVID-19. Both conserved end residues are part of each CDR3. Each record gives: D gene, V gene, J gene, CDR3 DNA, CDR3 protein. D genes are given only for firm matches.

>.|TRBV5-4|TRBJ2-2
TGTGCCAGCAGCAACCCCACAGGGATAGTCACCGGGGAGCTGTTTTTT
CASSNPTGIVTGELFF
>.|TRBV18|TRBJ1-2
TGTGCCAGCTCACCAGTCCAGTTCTATGGCTACACCTTC
CASSPVQFYGYTF
>.|TRBV11-3|TRBJ2-2
TGTGCCAGCAGCTTTGGCAACACCGGGGAGCTGTTTTTT
CASSFGNTGELFF
>TRBD1|TRBV2|TRBJ1-2
TGTGCCAGCAGTATACAGGGGGCGATTTGGGGCTACACCTTC
CASSIQGAIWGYTF
>.|TRBV5-1|TRBJ2-1
TGCGCCAGCAGCTTCGAGGGCGGAGCCTACAATGAGCAGTTCTTC
CASSFEGGAYNEQFF
>.|TRBV18|TRBJ2-2
TGTGCCAGCTCACCACCGTCAACCGGGAGTGGAACCGGGGAGCTGTTTTTT
CASSPPSTGSGTGELFF
>.|TRBV5-4|TRBJ2-4
TGTGCCAGCAGCTTTCGGGGGGCCAAAAACATTCAGTACTTC
CASSFRGAKNIQYF
>TRBD2|TRBV18|TRBJ2-3
TGTGCCAGCTCACCACTCCCCGAGGGGACTAGCGGCACAGATACGCAGTATTTT
CASSPLPEGTSGTDTQYF
>.|TRBV16|TRBJ1-2
TGTGCCAGCAGCCAAAACTTGGGGACAAACTATGGCTACACCTTC
CASSQNLGTNYGYTF
>TRBD2|TRBV2|TRBJ2-7
TGTGCCAGCAGCTCACCACTAGCGGGTATCTACGAGCAGTACTTC
CASSSPLAGIYEQYF
>.|TRBV5-1|TRBJ2-7
TGCGCCAGCAGCTTGGCCGGGCGGGATAGCGAGCAGTACTTC
CASSLAGRDSEQYF
>.|TRBV7-2|TRBJ1-1
TGTGCCAGCAGCTCGGACAGAGAGGGGACTGAAGCTTTCTTT
CASSSDREGTEAFF
>TRBD2|TRBV10-2|TRBJ2-1
TGCGCCAGCAAACCGGGACTAGCGGAGAATGAGCAGTTCTTC
CASKPGLAENEQFF
>.|TRBV7-9|TRBJ2-7
TGTGCCAGCAGCTTAGGTAGTCCCGATTACGAGCAGTACTTC
CASSLGSPDYEQYF
>TRBD1|TRBV30|TRBJ2-2
TGTGCCTGGAGTCCACCGGACAGGGAATCCGGGGAGCTGTTTTTT
CAWSPPDRESGELFF
>TRBD2|TRBV7-8|TRBJ2-1
TGTGCCAGCAGCTTAGAAGGGACTAGCGGGAGAGATGAGCAGTTCTTC
CASSLEGTSGRDEQFF
>TRBD1|TRBV11-2|TRBJ2-3
TGTGCCAGCAGCTTAGTTTCTGACAGGGGCACAGATACGCAGTATTTT
CASSLVSDRGTDTQYF
>TRBD2|TRBV19|TRBJ2-5
TGTGCCAGTAGTATAGTGGGGACTAGCGGGATGGAGACCCAGTACTTC
CASSIVGTSGMETQYF
>TRBD1|TRBV4-1|TRBJ2-7
TGCGCCAGCAGCCAAGAGGGACAGGGGATTACCTACGAGCAGTACTTC
CASSQEGQGITYEQYF
>.|TRBV12-5|TRBJ1-1
TGTGCTAGTGGTTACGCCGGTCAGGCGATGAACACTGAAGCTTTCTTT
CASGYAGQAMNTEAFF